This is a list of T cell receptor beta chains from one sample in a study of T cells in Graves' hyperthyroidism and ophthalmopathy. One entry per CDR3 protein, called by TCRdb with MiXCR from the multiplex PCR reads. The sample carries 640,000 or so distinct CDR3 sequences, roughly 14% recorded once. Sequencing used blood. The receptors derive from a woman between 40 and 50 years old with Graves' ophthalmopathy. Both conserved end residues are part of each CDR3. D genes are given only for firm matches. Size tells how often a clone was seen (once, few, many) or the class of an expanded clone, and some rows leave it out.

TRBJ1-6 | TRBV29-1 | 13 | . | . | CSPPHPYNSPLHF | TGCAGCCCGCCCCACCCCTATAATTCACCCCTCCACTTT
TRBJ2-5 | TRBV29-1 | 15 | few | TRBD1 | CSVRSPGQGQETQYF | TGCAGCGTCCGATCTCCGGGACAGGGGCAAGAGACCCAGTACTTC
TRBJ1-6 | TRBV2 | 12 | few | . | CASNGYNSPLHF | TGTGCCAGCAACGGTTATAATTCACCCCTCCACTTT
TRBJ1-4 | TRBV4-1 | 14 | . | . | CASSQDVVPGSLFF | TGCGCCAGCAGCCAAGATGTGGTGCCTGGCAGCCTGTTTTTT
TRBJ2-5 | TRBV6-1 | 14 | few | . | CASSHGGAQETQYF | TGTGCCAGCAGCCACGGAGGGGCACAAGAGACCCAGTACTTC
TRBJ2-7 | TRBV7-2 | 13 | . | . | CASSQGVMYEQYF | TGTGCCAGCTCCCAGGGAGTGATGTACGAGCAGTACTTC
TRBJ2-2 | TRBV5-1 | 16 | few | TRBD2 | CASRSGGSAGTGELFF | TGCGCCAGCAGGTCTGGCGGGAGTGCGGGCACCGGGGAGCTGTTTTTT
TRBJ1-2 | TRBV5-1 | 14 | few | TRBD1 | CASSPGTGGGGYTF | TGCGCCAGCAGCCCCGGGACAGGGGGAGGGGGCTACACCTTC
TRBJ1-2 | TRBV5-6 | 12 | . | . | CASSLTSHGYTF | TGTGCCAGCAGCTTGACATCTCATGGCTACACCTTC
TRBJ2-7 | TRBV20-1 | 17 | many | TRBD2 | CSASRAGGRGGTYEQYF | TGCAGTGCTAGTCGGGCGGGAGGTCGGGGCGGTACTTACGAGCAGTACTTC
TRBJ1-1 | TRBV20-1 | 12 | once | . | CSAANVNTEAFF | TGCAGTGCTGCAAACGTGAACACTGAAGCTTTCTTT